The 3 T cell receptor beta chains below all came from one sample that was sequenced in a study of blood T cell repertoires in COVID-19. Method: immunoSEQ multiplex PCR; TCRdb's copy keeps in-frame clones and lacks some. Of 30,000 to 40,000 clones listed, roughly 80% are singletons. The material sequenced was peripheral blood. Receptor source: a man in his fifties or sixties with acute or convalescent COVID-19.

V usage is TRBV30 and J usage is TRBJ1-5, with 10 bases that match TRBD1. The CDR3 totals 14 residues. The germline V gene encodes CDR1 GTSNPN and CDR2 SVGIG (reference sequence). The J segment lost 5 bases and the V segment lost 3 bases, leaving 4 bases of the junction unmatched. CDR3 DNA sequence: TGTGCCTGGAGCTTGGGGACAGGGGATCAGCCCCAGCATTTT. This sequence encodes CAWSLGTGDQPQHF.

The V call is TRBV27, the J call TRBJ2-7, with 8 bases identical to TRBD1. CDR3 length: 16 residues. J was trimmed by 4 bases and V by 2 bases; bases with no gene match: 10. Per germline, CDR1 MNHEY and CDR2 SMNVEV (reference sequence). This CDR3 reads CASSLGAGGSGYEQYF. DNA of the CDR3: TGTGCCAGCAGTTTAGGGGCAGGGGGCAGTGGTTACGAGCAGTACTTC.

About this clone itself: Relative to the germline gene, one junction end is altered; a read error may explain this. The chain has TRBV7-7 and TRBJ2-1; D is undetermined. This CDR3 is 15 amino acids long. Germline V gene sequence: CDR1 SSHAT, CDR2 FNYEAQ (reference sequence). CDR3 sequence (DNA): TGTGCTAGCAGCTTAGGAGCTAGCTCCTACAATGAGCAGTTCTTC. It yields the protein CASSLGASSYNEQFF.